Here is one T cell receptor (beta chain) with its context. As yet, its antigen is unknown. The entry originates in a study of identical twins. Notes on the study in general: Monozygotic twin pairs showed more out-of-frame TCR alpha sharing than models estimated.

Germline CDR1 is KGHSH and CDR2 is LQKENI. This CDR3 has 16 residues. V lost 4 bases to trimming and J lost 1 base; unmatched junction nucleotides: 8. Template switching created a universal primer site, and the cDNA included unique molecular identifiers. TCRdb called the 5' RACE reads again in MiXCR, with one record for every CDR3 protein. The repertoire holds about 790,000 distinct CDR3 sequences, with 15% to 20% as singletons. A further study also used this sample, focusing on T cells expressing NK-cell markers. That publication notes: Most of the eight sequenced donors tested HCMV-seropositive; one tested seronegative. These clonotypes additionally ranked first within the CD3+CD56-NKG2C+ fraction of a few donors.

Material: PBMCs. The chain carries TRBV18 and TRBJ2-5, with 8 bases lining up with TRBD1. The origin of this receptor is a young woman in good health. The CDR3 loop reads CASSHRGSPPQETQYF. The CDR3 nucleotides are TGTGCCAGCTCACACAGGGGGTCCCCACCCCAAGAGACCCAGTACTTC.